Detailed here is one T cell receptor beta chain. Its antigen is not known. These data belong to a study of blood T cells in healthy people across ages. CDR3 length: 15 residues. Germline-derived CDR1 and CDR2 are SGDLS and YYNGEE. With a J-beta primer mix and a sample-barcoded 5' primer, a second PCR ran about 7 to 12 cycles. TCRdb called the 5' RACE reads again in MiXCR, with one record for every CDR3 protein. Of 550,000 to 750,000 distinct CDR3 sequences detected, under 25% appear once; the ten largest clones hold 3.6%. Notes on the study in general: While age rose, TCR beta diversity per million T cells dropped in a roughly linear way.

This TCR was sampled from a man aged 65 to 79 in good health. The sequencing input was blood. The chain is built from TRBV9 and TRBJ2-5; unclear D gene. The J call may be incorrect, as the DNA end agrees better with TRBJ2-7. Here the CDR3 reads CASSVVRGPPYEQYF. CDR3 DNA: TGTGCCAGCAGCGTAGTTAGAGGACCACCCTACGAGCAGTACTTC.